This T cell receptor beta chain came from a study of control samples from healthy donors and cancer patients. The CDR3 runs 14 residues. The V and J ends lost 2 bases and 3 bases respectively, with 10 bases between them. Germline-derived CDR1 and CDR2 are MGHDK and SYGVNS. Assay: immunoSEQ multiplex PCR; the TCRdb copy retains only in-frame clones and omits some. The sample includes about 160,000 clones, roughly 94% of them seen just once. This chain connects TRBV25-1 to TRBJ1-1; D remains unclear. The clonotype originates from a woman aged 35 to 49 in good health. Sequenced sample: blood. The CDR3 coding sequence is TGTGCCAGCAGTGAACGAGCGGACCACACTGAAGCTTTCTTT. Encoded protein: CASSERADHTEAFF.